The 27 T cell receptor beta chains listed next were all sequenced from one sample in a study of blood T cell repertoires in COVID-19. Libraries were prepared by immunoSEQ multiplex PCR; TCRdb keeps only in-frame clonotypes and omits some of them. The top ten hold 2.5% of the sample, which has tens of thousands of clones, 80% to 85% seen once. The material sequenced was peripheral blood. Receptors were obtained from a man older than 75 with active or convalescent COVID-19.

The J gene is TRBJ2-2, the V gene TRBV11-2; TRBD2 agrees at 10 bases. V lost 2 bases to trimming and J lost 5 bases; unmatched junction nucleotides: 5. The CDR3 covers 16 residues. Germline V gene data show CDR1 as SGHAT and CDR2 as FQNNGV. The CDR3 nucleotides read TGTGCCAGCAGCTTACAGCTAGCGGGAGTTACCGGGGAGCTGTTTTTT. Translation gives CASSLQLAGVTGELFF.

The rearrangement joins TRBV19 to TRBJ2-7; 9 positions agree with TRBD1. Germline CDR1 reads LNHDA; CDR2 reads SQIVND (reference sequence). V gave up 4 bases and J gave up 3 bases; unmatched junction bases: 7. The CDR3 is 15 amino acids. The CDR3 bases are TGTGCCAGTAGTAAAACAGGGGGCCGTCACTACGAGCAGTACTTC. Translated, it gives CASSKTGGRHYEQYF.

The chain combines TRBV18 with TRBJ2-2; 8 bases match TRBD1. The CDR3 length is 14 residues. From germline, CDR1 is KGHSH and CDR2 LQKENI. With V trimmed by 6 bases and J by 5 bases, 5 bases remained unmatched. The DNA for the CDR3 is TGTGCCAGCTCTTCGACAGGGGTGACCGGGGAGCTGTTTTTT. Its translation: CASSSTGVTGELFF.

This chain joins TRBV24-1 and TRBJ1-2; weak D call: TRBD1 (6 bases). Germline CDR1 KGHDR, CDR2 SFDVKD. Between the trimmed V and J ends, which lost 9 bases and 4 bases, there was a span of 20 bases. The CDR3 length is 15 residues. CDR3 sequence (DNA): TGTGCCACCCCCCGACTGCCGGGACAAGGCTATGGCTACACCTTC. Residues: CATPRLPGQGYGYTF.

The chain links TRBV19 to TRBJ1-3; D gene unclear. The CDR3 runs to 17 residues. With 0 bases removed from V and 0 bases from J, the gap between germline ends came to 12 bases. In germline, CDR1 is LNHDA, CDR2 SQIVND (reference sequence). The chain's CDR3 is CASSIEMGAVSGNTIYF. The CDR3 nucleotides read TGTGCCAGTAGTATAGAAATGGGCGCCGTCTCTGGAAACACCATATATTTT.

The J gene is TRBJ1-1, the V gene TRBV19; the D gene is possibly TRBD1 (6 bases). Germline V CDR1 and CDR2: LNHDA, SQIVND (reference sequence). CDR3 length: 14 residues. With 6 bases removed from V and 5 bases from J, the gap between germline ends came to 16 bases. The CDR3 loop reads CASSRGGADTEAFF. The CDR3, as DNA: TGTGCCAGTAGCCGAGGGGGGGCGGATACTGAAGCTTTCTTT.

The J gene is TRBJ2-3, the V gene TRBV30; D possibly corresponds to TRBD1 (5 bases). This CDR3 contains 15 residues. V lost 0 bases, J lost 2 bases, and 12 bases lay in between. Germline CDR1 reads GTSNPN; CDR2 reads SVGIG (reference sequence). The CDR3 loop is CAWSVRVGTTDTQYF. CDR3 DNA: TGTGCCTGGAGTGTCAGGGTCGGAACCACAGATACGCAGTATTTT.

This clone was counted a single time. The chain combines TRBV6-5 with TRBJ1-6; 7 bases agree with TRBD1. There are 15 residues in the CDR3. The germline V gene encodes CDR1 MNHEY and CDR2 SVGAGI. V gave up 6 bases and J gave up 0 bases; unmatched junction bases: 2. CDR3 coding DNA: TGTGCCAGCAGGACAGGGAGCTCCTATAATTCACCCCTCCACTTT. Translated: CASRTGSSYNSPLHF.

J is TRBJ2-2 and V is TRBV15, with D maybe TRBD1 (5 bases). Trimming shortened V by 1 base and J by 1 base, and 16 bases separated the two germline ends. The germline V gene encodes CDR1 LNHNV and CDR2 YYDKDF (reference sequence). The CDR3 is made up of 18 amino acids. The CDR3 sequence is CATSRVEWTPENTGELFF. The CDR3 nucleotides read TGTGCCACCAGCAGAGTTGAGTGGACACCCGAGAACACCGGGGAGCTGTTTTTT.

V is TRBV6-1 and J is TRBJ2-7; tentatively, D is TRBD1 (5 bases). The germline V and J ends were trimmed by 2 bases and 1 base, with 12 bases remaining between them. This CDR3 region has 15 residues. CDR1 and CDR2 (germline): MNHNS, SASEGT. CDR3 residues: CASSEIIGASYEQYF. As DNA, the CDR3 is TGTGCCAGCAGTGAAATTATAGGGGCTTCCTACGAGCAGTACTTC.

In this sample, this clone turned up a few times. The CDR3 sequence: CASSRTGPNTEAFF. DNA of the CDR3: TGTGCCAGCAGCCGGACAGGACCTAACACTGAAGCTTTCTTT. This sequence joins TRBV6-5 and TRBJ1-1; 7 bases line up with TRBD1. Germline CDR1 reads MNHEY; CDR2 reads SVGAGI. Germline trimming cut 6 bases from V and 2 bases from J; bases unmatched to any gene: 6. The length of the CDR3 is 14 residues.

The genes are TRBV25-1 and TRBJ1-2, with D possibly matching TRBD1 (6 bases). Germline V gene sequence: CDR1 MGHDK, CDR2 SYGVNS. V was clipped by 1 base and J by 4 bases, with 10 bases between them. The CDR3 extends over 14 amino acids. The CDR3: CASSESGTIYGYTF. CDR3 nucleotide sequence: TGTGCCAGCAGTGAATCGGGGACAATCTATGGCTACACCTTC.

The chain links TRBV7-8 to TRBJ1-2; D is uncertain. Trimming pared 5 bases from V and 5 bases from J, leaving 9 bases between. The germline CDR1 and CDR2 sequences are SGHVS and FQNEAQ. The CDR3 contains 12 residues. The CDR3 protein is CASSPGLYGYTF. CDR3 nucleotides: TGTGCCAGCAGCCCCGGGTTGTATGGCTACACCTTC.

V gene TRBV18 combines with J gene TRBJ2-4, with TRBD1 matching 10 bases. CDR1 KGHSH and CDR2 LQKENI come from the germline V gene. This CDR3 comprises 15 residues. The junction had 6 bases not matched to a gene; V was cut back by 5 bases and J by 5 bases. CDR3 residues: CASSTGTGDENIQYF. CDR3 sequence (DNA): TGTGCCAGCTCAACCGGGACAGGGGACGAAAACATTCAGTACTTC.

The rearrangement joins TRBV6-6 to TRBJ2-5; TRBD2 matches 8 bases. CDR1 MNHNY and CDR2 SVGAGI come from the germline V gene (reference sequence). V trimming: 7 bases; J trimming: 2 bases; junction bases outside the gene matches: 9. The CDR3 has 15 residues. Here the CDR3 DNA reads TGTGCCAGCAACCAACTAGCGGTGCAACAAGAGACCCAGTACTTC. Protein: CASNQLAVQQETQYF.

V usage is TRBV6-2 or TRBV6-3 and J usage is TRBJ2-4; tentatively, D is TRBD2 (6 bases). Trimming removed 6 bases from V and 0 bases from J, with 15 bases in between. Germline CDR1 MNHEY, CDR2 SVGEGT. The CDR3 runs 16 residues. CDR3 sequence: CASSRTLALAKNIQYF. DNA of the CDR3: TGTGCCAGCAGCCGAACTCTAGCGCTAGCCAAAAACATTCAGTACTTC.

The J gene is TRBJ2-1, the V gene TRBV6-2 or TRBV6-3; D is possibly TRBD1 (5 bases). CDR1 and CDR2 from the germline V gene are MNHEY and SVGEGT. The V end was cut by 5 bases, the J end by 9 bases, with 14 bases between. This CDR3 is built from 13 residues. CDR3 sequence reads: CASSLPARGEQFF. In DNA form, the CDR3 reads TGTGCCAGCAGTCTACCCGCTAGGGGTGAGCAGTTCTTC.

This clone has more than one count but fewer than ten. The chain uses TRBV7-9 and TRBJ1-2; D uncertain. Germline CDR1 and CDR2: SEHNR and FQNEAQ (reference sequence). The CDR3 is 14 residues long. Trimming took off 0 bases at V and 4 bases at J, with 9 bases between the two ends. The CDR3 nucleotides are TGTGCCAGCAGCTTAGCGGGCAGTGTCTATGGCTACACCTTC. It codes for CASSLAGSVYGYTF.

The CDR3 protein is CASSQGSGGASYEQYF. DNA of the CDR3: TGCGCCAGCAGCCAAGGATCGGGGGGGGCCTCCTACGAGCAGTACTTC. V gene TRBV4-1 combines with J gene TRBJ2-7; 8 positions agree with TRBD2. The V segment lost 1 base and the J segment 0 bases; nucleotides outside the gene matches: 5. Per the germline V gene, CDR1 is MGHRA and CDR2 is YSYEKL. The CDR3 is 16 residues long.

V gene TRBV19 combines with J gene TRBJ2-7; D gene ambiguous. Deletions cut 8 bases from V and 1 base from J, with 12 bases between. The V gene's germline CDR1 is LNHDA and CDR2 SQIVND (reference sequence). The CDR3 totals 13 residues. CDR3 nucleotide sequence: TGTGCCAGTTCTAGAGACCCTTCCTACGAGCAGTACTTC. It yields the protein CASSRDPSYEQYF.

This sequence joins TRBV7-2 and TRBJ1-5, with 8 bases fitting TRBD1. Germline trimming cut 4 bases from V and 6 bases from J; bases unmatched to any gene: 5. The CDR3 totals 14 residues. Germline values: CDR1 SGHTA, CDR2 FQGNSA. The CDR3 sequence: CASSWGQAPQPQHF. CDR3 nucleotide sequence: TGTGCCAGCAGCTGGGGACAGGCGCCTCAGCCCCAGCATTTT.

As DNA, the CDR3 is TGCGCCAGCAGCCAAGGTCTGGGGACAGTAGGCTACGAGCAGTACTTC. The encoded protein is CASSQGLGTVGYEQYF. V and J are TRBV4-1 and TRBJ2-7; 7 positions match TRBD1. The trim removed 1 base at V and 3 bases at J, leaving 9 bases unmatched. The CDR3 runs 16 residues. Germline V gives CDR1 MGHRA, CDR2 YSYEKL.

V and J are TRBV6-2 or TRBV6-3 and TRBJ1-2, with TRBD1 as a possible D gene (6 bases). The V and J ends lost 2 bases and 8 bases respectively, with 12 bases between them. The CDR3 runs 13 residues. CDR1 MNHEY and CDR2 SVGEGT come from the germline V gene. For the CDR3, the DNA is TGTGCCAGCAGTTACCAACAGGGATTAGGCTACACCTTC. This sequence encodes CASSYQQGLGYTF.

This sequence joins TRBV5-1 and TRBJ2-3, with 8 bases aligning to TRBD2. There are 15 residues in the CDR3. V was clipped by 0 bases and J by 1 base; unmatched bases: 1. CDR1 SGHRS and CDR2 YFSETQ come from the germline V gene. The CDR3 loop is CASSLGAGGTDTQYF. In DNA form, the CDR3 reads TGCGCCAGCAGCTTGGGAGCGGGGGGCACAGATACGCAGTATTTT.

This chain connects TRBV14 to TRBJ2-3, with D possibly TRBD2 on 6 matching bases. The V and J ends lost 2 bases and 4 bases respectively, with 22 bases between them. The CDR3 totals 18 residues. CDR1 SGHDN and CDR2 FVKESK come from the germline V gene. DNA of the CDR3: TGTGCCAGCAGCCAAAAACCTCCGGGACTCCTCCAGCCAGATACGCAGTATTTT. Protein product: CASSQKPPGLLQPDTQYF.

This chain joins TRBV3-1 (or the pseudogene TRBV3-2) and TRBJ1-5, with 7 bases that match TRBD1. Per the germline V gene, CDR1 is LGHDT and CDR2 is YNNKEL (reference sequence). After removal of 3 bases from V and 6 bases from J, the junction contained 5 bases not matched to a gene. This CDR3 is built from 14 residues. The CDR3 nucleotides are TGTGCCAGCAGCCAGAAGGGGGCTGGTCAGCCCCAGCATTTT. It specifies CASSQKGAGQPQHF.

This clone has just a few counts. The chain has TRBV2 and TRBJ2-7; maybe TRBD1 (6 bases). Trimming left V 4 bases short and J 3 bases short, with 10 bases between. This CDR3 spans 13 amino acids. In germline, CDR1 is SNHLY, CDR2 FYNNEI. CDR3 sequence reads: CASSVQQGYEQYF. In nucleotides, the CDR3 is TGTGCCAGCAGTGTTCAACAGGGCTACGAGCAGTACTTC.